This entry features one T cell receptor beta chain sequence. The source of the sample is a study of blood T cell repertoires in COVID-19. Clones were sequenced by immunoSEQ multiplex PCR, and TCRdb holds only the in-frame ones, with some missing. This table has approximately 280,000 clones, 86% appearing once. V shed 5 bases and J shed 8 bases, with 12 bases lying between them. This CDR3 region has 12 residues. The receptor was derived from a woman between 25 and 40 years old who had recovered from COVID-19. The rearrangement uses TRBV12-3 or TRBV12-4 and TRBJ1-2; TRBD1 might be the D (5 bases). The source material was peripheral blood. The DNA for the CDR3 is TGTGCCAGCAGTCCATGGGGCCTGGGCTACACCTTC. Its translation: CASSPWGLGYTF.